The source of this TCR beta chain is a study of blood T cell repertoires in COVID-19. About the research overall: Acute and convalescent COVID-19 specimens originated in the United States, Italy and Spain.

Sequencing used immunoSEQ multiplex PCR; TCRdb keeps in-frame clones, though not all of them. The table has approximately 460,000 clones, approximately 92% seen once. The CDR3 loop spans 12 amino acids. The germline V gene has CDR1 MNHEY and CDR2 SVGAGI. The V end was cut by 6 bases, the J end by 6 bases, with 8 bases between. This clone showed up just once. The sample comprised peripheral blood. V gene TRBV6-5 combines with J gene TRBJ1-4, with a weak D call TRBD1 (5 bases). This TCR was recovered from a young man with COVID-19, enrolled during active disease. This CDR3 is CASSRADEKLFF. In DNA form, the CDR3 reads TGTGCCAGCAGCAGGGCCGATGAAAAACTGTTTTTT.